This TCR beta chain was observed in a study of blood T cell repertoires in COVID-19. Study-wide context: Sites across the United States, Italy and Spain contributed samples from acute and convalescent COVID-19.

V was cut by 1 base and J by 7 bases, with 16 bases left in between. This CDR3 contains 15 residues. The germline V gene has CDR1 SNHLY and CDR2 FYNNEI. TCRdb's copy holds only in-frame clones and misses some; the assay was immunoSEQ multiplex PCR. The table shows 270,000 or so clones, with roughly 89% occurring only once. The source material was peripheral blood. The chain combines TRBV2 with TRBJ1-1; D gene ambiguous. The sequence derives from a man aged 35 to 55 with acute or convalescent COVID-19. CDR3 sequence (DNA): TGTGCCAGCAGTGAAGAGGAAGCACGAACTATTGAAGCTTTCTTT. Amino acid sequence: CASSEEEARTIEAFF.